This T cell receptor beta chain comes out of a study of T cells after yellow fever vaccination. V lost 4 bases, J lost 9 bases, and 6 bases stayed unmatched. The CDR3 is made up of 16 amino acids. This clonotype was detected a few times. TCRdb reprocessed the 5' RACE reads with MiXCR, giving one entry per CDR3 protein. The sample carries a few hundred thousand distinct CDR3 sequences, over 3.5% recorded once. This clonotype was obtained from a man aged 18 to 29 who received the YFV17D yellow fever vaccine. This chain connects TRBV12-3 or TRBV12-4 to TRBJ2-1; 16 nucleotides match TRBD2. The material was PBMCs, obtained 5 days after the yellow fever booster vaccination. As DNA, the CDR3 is TGTGCCAGCAGTTGGGGACTAGCGGGGGGGCGTGGTGAGCAGTTCTTC. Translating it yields CASSWGLAGGRGEQFF.